This passage covers 27 T cell receptor beta chains from one sample sequenced in a study of cytotoxic CD8 clonotypes in ibrutinib-treated CLL. The table came from immunoSEQ multiplex PCR; TCRdb's copy has only in-frame clones and leaves some out. The sample records about 14,000 clones, roughly 68% being singletons. Sequenced material: PBMCs, taken before ibrutinib treatment. The origin of the receptors is a human donor with chronic lymphocytic leukemia.

This chain uses TRBV5-6 with TRBJ1-3; D is undetermined. The CDR3 totals 15 residues. With 1 base removed from V and 4 bases from J, the gap between germline ends came to 12 bases. Germline V gives CDR1 SGHDT, CDR2 YYEEEE. The CDR3 coding sequence is TGTGCCAGCAGCTTGTCGTTGTGGTGGGGAAACACCATATATTTT. Translation: CASSLSLWWGNTIYF.

This clone is judged hyperexpanded. This rearrangement joins TRBV5-1 to TRBJ2-7, with D uncertain. Germline V gives CDR1 SGHRS, CDR2 YFSETQ. This CDR3 is built from 13 residues. Trimming removed 6 bases at V and 2 bases at J, with 12 bases between. The CDR3 reads CASNPQDAYEQYF. The CDR3 DNA follows: TGCGCCAGCAATCCCCAGGATGCCTACGAGCAGTACTTC.

This clone has just a few counts. The chain combines TRBV7-2 with TRBJ2-5, with 10 bases lining up with TRBD2. V was clipped by 1 base and J by 5 bases; unmatched bases: 4. The CDR3 contains 15 residues. Germline V gene data show CDR1 as SGHTA and CDR2 as FQGNSA. The CDR3 DNA sequence: TGTGCCAGCAGCTTAGTTGTTAGCGGGAGGGAGACCCAGTACTTC. It encodes CASSLVVSGRETQYF.

The chain carries TRBV5-6 and TRBJ2-3; 9 bases are shared with TRBD1. Looked up from germline, CDR1 is SGHDT and CDR2 is YYEEEE. V shed 4 bases, J shed 4 bases, and the junction held 10 bases outside the gene matches. The length of the CDR3 is 16 residues. CDR3 sequence reads: CASSPGQGSVPDTQYF. The CDR3 DNA sequence: TGTGCCAGCAGCCCGGGACAGGGATCTGTTCCAGATACGCAGTATTTT.

This clone showed up just a few times. The chain combines TRBV25-1 with TRBJ1-2, with a weak D call TRBD1 (5 bases). Germline CDR1 reads MGHDK; CDR2 reads SYGVNS. With 6 bases removed from V and 7 bases from J, the gap between germline ends came to 15 bases. CDR3 length: 13 residues. In DNA, the CDR3 is TGTGCCAGCAGCCACACCCTCGGGGGTGGCTACACCTTC. This gives the protein CASSHTLGGGYTF.

J is TRBJ2-7 and V is TRBV2, with D possibly matching TRBD2 (6 bases). The germline CDR1 and CDR2 sequences are SNHLY and FYNNEI. V lost 7 bases to trimming and J lost 4 bases, with 20 bases between them. The CDR3 covers 15 residues. The CDR3 here is CASKRLDLLPYEQYF. The CDR3 DNA reads TGTGCCAGCAAGCGACTAGATCTTTTGCCTTACGAGCAGTACTTC. The complete variable domain, with remaining parts taken from reference TRBV2 and TRBJ2-7, reads EPEVTQTPSHQVTQMGQEVILRCVPISNHLYFYWYRQILGQKVEFLVSFYNNEISEKSEIFDDQFSVERPDGSNFTLKIRSTKLEDSAMYFCASKRLDLLPYEQYFGPGTRLTVT.

This clone was detected only a few times. This rearrangement joins TRBV5-4 to TRBJ1-6, with no clear D. CDR1 SGHNT and CDR2 YYREEE come from the germline V gene (reference sequence). V was shortened by 4 bases and J by 0 bases, with 11 bases between the two germline ends. CDR3 length: 16 residues. CDR3 bases: TGTGCCAGCAGCCGTTTATCCAGCTCCTATAATTCACCCCTCCACTTT. Its protein is CASSRLSSSYNSPLHF.

The V gene is TRBV2, the J gene TRBJ2-5, with unresolved D. This CDR3 has 11 residues. Germline CDR1 and CDR2: SNHLY and FYNNEI. Trimming removed 7 bases at V and 5 bases at J, with 8 bases between. The CDR3, as DNA: TGTGCCAGCACTCAGAGGGAGACCCAGTACTTC. Translated, it gives CASTQRETQYF.

The chain combines TRBV2 with TRBJ1-2, with 7 bases that match TRBD1. CDR1 is SNHLY and CDR2 is FYNNEI in the germline V gene. J was trimmed by 8 bases and V by 8 bases; bases with no gene match: 11. The CDR3 has 13 amino acids. The CDR3 loop reads CASHQGRGEGYTF. CDR3 nucleotides: TGTGCCAGCCACCAGGGCAGGGGGGAAGGCTACACCTTC.

The chain combines TRBV19 with TRBJ1-2; TRBD1 might be the D (5 bases). The CDR3 totals 14 residues. CDR1 and CDR2 (germline): LNHDA, SQIVND (reference sequence). Trimming removed 3 bases at V and 3 bases at J, with 11 bases between. The CDR3 is CASSIFSGHYGYTF. The DNA for the CDR3 is TGTGCCAGTAGTATCTTCTCAGGGCACTATGGCTACACCTTC.

This clone was detected a few times. The rearrangement joins TRBV11-2 to TRBJ2-1, with TRBD2 matching 8 bases. With 1 base clipped from V and 0 bases from J, the junction kept 5 bases outside the gene matches. CDR3 length: 17 amino acids. CDR1 is SGHAT and CDR2 is FQNNGV in the germline V gene. CDR3 sequence: CASSLGRGGSSYNEQFF. As DNA, the CDR3 is TGTGCCAGCAGCTTAGGACGGGGGGGCAGCTCCTACAATGAGCAGTTCTTC.

The chain has TRBV4-2 and TRBJ2-1; D not certain. V lost 6 bases to trimming and J lost 8 bases, with 11 bases between them. CDR3 size: 12 residues. The germline V gene has CDR1 LGHNA and CDR2 YNFKEQ. CDR3 nucleotide sequence: TGTGCCAGCAGGGCAGACAACGATGAGCAGTTCTTC. Its translation is CASRADNDEQFF.

The chain links TRBV14 to TRBJ1-2, with a possible D match to TRBD1 (6 bases). The germline V gene has CDR1 SGHDN and CDR2 FVKESK. The CDR3 extends over 13 amino acids. V lost 2 bases and J 7 bases, leaving 11 bases between the germline ends. CDR3 loop: CASSQPGQRGYTF. In nucleotides, the CDR3 is TGTGCCAGCAGCCAACCCGGACAGCGTGGCTACACCTTC.

The V and J genes are TRBV2 and TRBJ2-3, with a weak D call TRBD2 (5 bases). V was trimmed by 6 bases and J by 3 bases, leaving 16 bases between them. The germline V gene encodes CDR1 SNHLY and CDR2 FYNNEI. The CDR3 consists of 15 residues. The CDR3 is CASSAPVGGTDTQYF. The CDR3 DNA reads as TGTGCCAGCAGCGCCCCGGTGGGCGGGACAGATACGCAGTATTTT. The complete variable domain, with remaining parts taken from reference TRBV2 and TRBJ2-3, reads EPEVTQTPSHQVTQMGQEVILRCVPISNHLYFYWYRQILGQKVEFLVSFYNNEISEKSEIFDDQFSVERPDGSNFTLKIRSTKLEDSAMYFCASSAPVGGTDTQYFGPGTRLTVL.

The genes are TRBV6-5 and TRBJ2-7, with 9 bases lining up with TRBD1. The CDR3 sequence is 15 residues long. The V gene end was trimmed by 6 bases and the J gene end by 7 bases; junction bases not matched to a gene: 13. Germline-derived CDR1 and CDR2 are MNHEY and SVGAGI. CDR3 sequence reads: CASSLAGTGSYEQYV. As DNA, the CDR3 is TGTGCCAGCAGCCTCGCCGGGACAGGGTCATATGAGCAGTACGTC.

The rearrangement uses TRBV6-5 and TRBJ1-3; the D is unclear. The germline gives CDR1 MNHEY, CDR2 SVGAGI. The V and J ends lost 3 bases and 0 bases respectively, with 9 bases between them. This CDR3 comprises 15 residues. The DNA of the CDR3 is TGTGCCAGCAGTTATGGTCGGATCTCTGGAAACACCATATATTTT. Amino acid sequence: CASSYGRISGNTIYF.

This chain connects TRBV5-1 to TRBJ2-2; TRBD1 might be the D (5 bases). From germline, CDR1 is SGHRS and CDR2 YFSETQ. This CDR3 spans 14 amino acids. Trimming left V 0 bases short and J 5 bases short, with 8 bases between. In DNA, the CDR3 is TGCGCCAGCAGCTTGGAACAGGTGACCGGGGAGCTGTTTTTT. This encodes CASSLEQVTGELFF.

In its sample, this clone was seen a few times. V usage is TRBV21-1 and J usage is TRBJ1-2; TRBD1 is the table's D call and was not checked against the DNA. TRBV21-1 has pseudogene status. The CDR3 extends over 21 amino acids. The CDR3 region is CASSKALKVLEEQGEDYGYTF. In DNA form, the CDR3 reads TGTGCCAGCAGCAAAGCGCTTAAGGTTTTGGAGGAACAGGGGGAAGACTATGGCTACACCTTC.

This sequence joins TRBV7-9 and TRBJ2-5; the match to TRBD2 covers 7 bases. The germline V gene has CDR1 SEHNR and CDR2 FQNEAQ (reference sequence). The CDR3 extends over 13 amino acids. With V trimmed by 4 bases and J by 7 bases, 6 bases remained unmatched. CDR3 loop: CASSSISGLTQYF. CDR3 DNA sequence: TGTGCCAGCAGCTCTATTAGCGGGCTGACCCAGTACTTC.

Only a few counts were recorded for this clone. The chain uses TRBV7-8 and TRBJ1-2; D is perhaps TRBD1 (6 bases). Trimming pared 0 bases from V and 2 bases from J, leaving 7 bases between. Germline V gives CDR1 SGHVS, CDR2 FQNEAQ. The CDR3 totals 14 residues. CDR3 nucleotides: TGTGCCAGCAGCTTAGCACAGGGAAACTATGGCTACACCTTC. Amino acid sequence: CASSLAQGNYGYTF.

In its sample, this clone was seen a few times. The rearrangement joins TRBV18 to TRBJ1-5, with D tentatively TRBD1 (5 bases). Per the germline V gene, CDR1 is KGHSH and CDR2 is LQKENI. V was trimmed by 4 bases and J by 0 bases, leaving 13 bases between them. The CDR3 is 16 residues long. CDR3 amino acids: CASSLDRDNSNQPQHF. The CDR3 DNA reads as TGTGCCAGCTCACTCGACAGAGACAATAGCAATCAGCCCCAGCATTTT.

The count of this clone is one. This chain joins TRBV27 and TRBJ2-3, with D tentatively TRBD2 (6 bases). The CDR3 totals 16 residues. V was cut by 8 bases and J by 4 bases, with 22 bases left in between. CDR1 MNHEY and CDR2 SMNVEV come from the germline V gene (reference sequence). CDR3 protein: CASQGLFRKVADTQYF. The CDR3 DNA sequence: TGTGCCAGCCAGGGACTTTTTCGCAAAGTAGCAGATACGCAGTATTTT.

This clone appeared a single time. This chain connects TRBV28 to TRBJ1-5; D is uncertain. The CDR3 contains 12 residues. The germline V gene encodes CDR1 MDHEN and CDR2 SYDVKM. The ends were cut back, 1 base at V and 3 bases at J, with 1 base in the middle. The CDR3 DNA sequence: TGTGCCAGCAGTTTATTCAATCAGCCCCAGCATTTT. Amino acids: CASSLFNQPQHF.

V gene TRBV6-1 combines with J gene TRBJ2-7; 10 bases align to TRBD2. The CDR3 is 17 residues long. The junction had 13 bases not matched to a gene; V was cut back by 2 bases and J by 6 bases. The germline CDR1 and CDR2 sequences are MNHNS and SASEGT. CDR3 loop: CASSELEAGGPIGEQYF. CDR3 sequence (DNA): TGTGCCAGCAGTGAACTAGAAGCGGGAGGGCCGATCGGCGAGCAGTACTTC.

This clone was seen only a few times. The genes are TRBV7-9 and TRBJ1-1; D call uncertain. Germline values: CDR1 SEHNR, CDR2 FQNEAQ (reference sequence). The ends were cut back, 6 bases at V and 1 base at J, with 9 bases in the middle. This CDR3 has 13 amino acids. CDR3 DNA sequence: TGTGCCAGCAGGGAGGGAGGGAACACTGAAGCTTTCTTT. Encoded protein: CASREGGNTEAFF.

This chain uses TRBV19 with TRBJ1-5; the match to TRBD1 covers 11 bases. Germline-derived CDR1 and CDR2 are LNHDA and SQIVND (reference sequence). J gave up 5 bases and V 5 bases, and 5 bases lay outside the gene matches. CDR3 length: 15 residues. The CDR3: CASSPGQGGYQPQHF. In DNA form, the CDR3 reads TGTGCCAGTAGTCCGGGACAGGGGGGTTATCAGCCCCAGCATTTT. The full variable domain, in which reference TRBV19 and TRBJ1-5 provide the parts outside the CDR3, is DGGITQSPKYLFRKEGQNVTLSCEQNLNHDAMYWYRQDPGQGLRLIYYSQIVNDFQKGDIAEGYSVSREKKESFPLTVTSAQKNPTAFYLCASSPGQGGYQPQHFGDGTRLSIL.

The rearrangement uses TRBV5-1 and TRBJ2-2; TRBD1 matches at 7 bases. V shed 2 bases, J shed 2 bases, and the junction held 3 bases outside the gene matches. This CDR3 region has 15 residues. Germline V gene sequence: CDR1 SGHRS, CDR2 YFSETQ. This CDR3 reads CASSFRDSNTGELFF. The CDR3 DNA reads as TGCGCCAGCAGCTTCCGGGACAGCAACACCGGGGAGCTGTTTTTT.